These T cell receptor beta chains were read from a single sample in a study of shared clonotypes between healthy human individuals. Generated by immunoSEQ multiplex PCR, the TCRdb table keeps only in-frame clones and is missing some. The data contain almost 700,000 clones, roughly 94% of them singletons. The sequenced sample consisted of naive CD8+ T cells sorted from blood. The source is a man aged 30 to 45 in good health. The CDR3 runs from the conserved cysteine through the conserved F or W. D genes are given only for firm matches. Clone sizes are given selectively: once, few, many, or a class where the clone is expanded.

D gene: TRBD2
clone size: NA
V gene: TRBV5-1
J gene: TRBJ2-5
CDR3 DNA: TGCGCCAGCAGCACCTCGGCGGGAGCGGGAGAGACCCAGTACTTC
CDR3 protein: CASSTSAGAGETQYF

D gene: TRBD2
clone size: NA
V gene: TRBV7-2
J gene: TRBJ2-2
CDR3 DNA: TGTGCCAGCAGCTTAGCTCTTGGGGTTTGGCGGGAGGCCGGGGAGCTGTTTTTT
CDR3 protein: CASSLALGVWREAGELFF

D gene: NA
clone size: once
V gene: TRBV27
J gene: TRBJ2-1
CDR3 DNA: TGTGCCAGCAGTTCCTGGGAGAAAAGCTCCTACAATGAGCAGTTCTTC
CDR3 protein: CASSSWEKSSYNEQFF

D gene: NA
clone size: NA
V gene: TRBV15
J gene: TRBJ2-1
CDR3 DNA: TGTGCCACCAGCATAGGTCCGCCAGGCAACTCCTACAATGAGCAGTTCTTC
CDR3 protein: CATSIGPPGNSYNEQFF

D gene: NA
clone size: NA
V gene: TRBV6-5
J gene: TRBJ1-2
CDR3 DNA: TGTGCCAGCAGTTACGCAGGGGATGGCTACACCTTC
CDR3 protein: CASSYAGDGYTF

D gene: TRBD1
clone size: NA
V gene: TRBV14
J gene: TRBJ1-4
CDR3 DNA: TGTGCCAGCAGCCAAGCGGGACAGGGTAACGAAAAACTGTTTTTT
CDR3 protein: CASSQAGQGNEKLFF

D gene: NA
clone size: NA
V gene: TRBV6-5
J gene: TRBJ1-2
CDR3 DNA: TGTGCCAGCAGTTACGGACAGTTTTTTAACTATGGCTACACCTTC
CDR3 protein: CASSYGQFFNYGYTF

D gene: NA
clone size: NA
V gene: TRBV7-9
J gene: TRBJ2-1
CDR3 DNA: TGTGCCAGCAGCATCGGCCTGCCAGATTACAATGAGCAGTTCTTC
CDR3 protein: CASSIGLPDYNEQFF

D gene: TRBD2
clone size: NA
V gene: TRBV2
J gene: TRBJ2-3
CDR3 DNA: TGTGCCACCGAAGACGAAGCGGGAGGGCGCACAGATACGCAGTATTTT
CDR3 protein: CATEDEAGGRTDTQYF

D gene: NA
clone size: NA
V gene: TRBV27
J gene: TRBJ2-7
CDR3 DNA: TGTGCCAGCAGTTTTACGGGTTCTTACGAGCAGTACTTC
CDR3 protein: CASSFTGSYEQYF

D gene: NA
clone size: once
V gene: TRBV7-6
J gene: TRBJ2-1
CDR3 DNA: TGTGCCAGCAGCTTGGATCCCTTGGGTTCCCACGGTGAGCAGTTCTTC
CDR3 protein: CASSLDPLGSHGEQFF

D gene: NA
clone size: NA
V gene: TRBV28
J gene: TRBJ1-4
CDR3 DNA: TGTGCCAGCAGTTTTGGTTTAGGCAGGAGTAATGAAAAACTGTTTTTT
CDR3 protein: CASSFGLGRSNEKLFF

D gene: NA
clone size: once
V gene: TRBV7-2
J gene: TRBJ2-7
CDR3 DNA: TGTGCCAGCAGCTTAGTGGCCAGTTCCTACGAGCAGTACTTC
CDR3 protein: CASSLVASSYEQYF

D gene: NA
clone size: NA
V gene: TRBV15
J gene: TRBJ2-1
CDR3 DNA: TGTGCCACCAGCAGAGATGACAGGACGTACAATGAGCAGTTCTTC
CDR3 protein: CATSRDDRTYNEQFF

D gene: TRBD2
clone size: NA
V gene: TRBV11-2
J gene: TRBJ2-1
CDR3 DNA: TGTGCCAGCAGCCCGTGGGGGGGTCTGGGGTACAATGAGCAGTTCTTC
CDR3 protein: CASSPWGGLGYNEQFF

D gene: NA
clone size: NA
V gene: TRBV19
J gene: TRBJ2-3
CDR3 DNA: TGTGCCTCACAGGGGCGCGGGGGACTAGGCTGGGATACGCAGTATTTT
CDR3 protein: CASQGRGGLGWDTQYF

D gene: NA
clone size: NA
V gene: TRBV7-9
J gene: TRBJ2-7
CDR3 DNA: TGTGCCAGCAGCTTAGACACCTACGAGCAGTACTTC
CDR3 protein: CASSLDTYEQYF

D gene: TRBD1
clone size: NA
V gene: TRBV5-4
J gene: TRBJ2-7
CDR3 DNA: TGTGCCAGCAGCTCGGCGGGACAGGGGGGCTTTTCCTACGAGCAGTACTTC
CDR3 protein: CASSSAGQGGFSYEQYF

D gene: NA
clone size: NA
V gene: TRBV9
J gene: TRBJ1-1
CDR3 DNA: TGTGCCAGCAGCGAAGACAGTAACACTGAAGCTTTCTTT
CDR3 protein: CASSEDSNTEAFF

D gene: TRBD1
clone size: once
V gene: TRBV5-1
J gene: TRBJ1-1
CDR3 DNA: TGCGCCAGCAGCATAGACAGGGGCCCGAACACTGAAGCTTTCTTT
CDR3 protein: CASSIDRGPNTEAFF

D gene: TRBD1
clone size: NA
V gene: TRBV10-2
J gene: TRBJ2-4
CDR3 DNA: TGCGCCAGCAGTGAGAGAAAACAGGGGATTCAGTACTTC
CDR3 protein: CASSERKQGIQYF

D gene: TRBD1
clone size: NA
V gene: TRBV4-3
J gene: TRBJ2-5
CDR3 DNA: TGCGCCAGCAGCCAAGACGTGCTCCTTCTCGGGACAGGCCAAGAGACCCAGTACTTC
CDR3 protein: CASSQDVLLLGTGQETQYF

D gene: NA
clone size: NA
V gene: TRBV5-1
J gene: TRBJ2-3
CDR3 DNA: TGCGCCAGCAGCTTGGCTGGGCTCGGCACAGATACGCAGTATTTT
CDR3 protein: CASSLAGLGTDTQYF

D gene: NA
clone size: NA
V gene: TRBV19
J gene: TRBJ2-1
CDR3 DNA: TGTGCCAGTAGTGGCAGTGGCAATGAGCAGTTCTTC
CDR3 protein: CASSGSGNEQFF

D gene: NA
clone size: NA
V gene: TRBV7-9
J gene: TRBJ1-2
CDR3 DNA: TGTGCCAGCAGCAAAACCGTCTATGGCTACACCTTC
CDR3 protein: CASSKTVYGYTF

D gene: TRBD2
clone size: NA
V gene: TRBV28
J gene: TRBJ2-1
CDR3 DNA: TGTGCCAGCAAGGGACTAGCGGATGAGCAGTTCTTC
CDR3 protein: CASKGLADEQFF

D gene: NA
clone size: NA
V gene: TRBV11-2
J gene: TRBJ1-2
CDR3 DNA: TGTGCCAGCAGCCCCCAGGGTACTTCCTATGGCTACACCTTC
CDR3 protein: CASSPQGTSYGYTF

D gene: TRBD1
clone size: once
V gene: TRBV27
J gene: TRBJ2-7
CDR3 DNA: TGTGCCAGCAGTACCGGGACAGGGGGCGCGGGGGTAGGGTACGAGCAGTACTTC
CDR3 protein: CASSTGTGGAGVGYEQYF

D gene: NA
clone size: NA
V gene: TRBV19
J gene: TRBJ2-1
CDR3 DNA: TGTGCCAGTAGTATGACTAGGCACAATGAGCAGTTCTTC
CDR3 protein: CASSMTRHNEQFF

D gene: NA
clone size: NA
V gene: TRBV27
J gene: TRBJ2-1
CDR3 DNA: TGTGCCAGCAGCACCGTTCATGAGCAGTTCTTC
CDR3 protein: CASSTVHEQFF

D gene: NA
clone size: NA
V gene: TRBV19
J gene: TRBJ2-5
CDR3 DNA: TGTGCCAGTAGTGATAGACAGGCGGAAGAGACCCAGTACTTC
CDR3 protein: CASSDRQAEETQYF

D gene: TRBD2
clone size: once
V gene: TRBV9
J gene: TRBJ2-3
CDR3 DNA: TGTGCCAGCAGCGTAAGGGGGACTAGCGGCCCCACAGATACGCAGTATTTT
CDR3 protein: CASSVRGTSGPTDTQYF

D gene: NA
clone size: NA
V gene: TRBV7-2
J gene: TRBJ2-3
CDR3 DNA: TGTGCCAGCAGCTCGACGAGGGTCTACACAGATACGCAGTATTTT
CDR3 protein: CASSSTRVYTDTQYF

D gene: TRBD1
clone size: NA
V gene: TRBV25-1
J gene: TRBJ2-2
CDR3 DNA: TGTGCCAGCAGTATATCCACAGGGGGCTACACCGGGGAGCTGTTTTTT
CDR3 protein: CASSISTGGYTGELFF

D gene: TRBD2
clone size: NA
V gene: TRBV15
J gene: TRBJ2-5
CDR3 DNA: TGTGCCACCAGCGAGAGACCCTCTAAGGCTCGGGAGGCGGAGACCCAGTACTTC
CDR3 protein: CATSERPSKAREAETQYF

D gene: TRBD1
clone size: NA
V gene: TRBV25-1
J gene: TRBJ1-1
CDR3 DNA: TGTGCCAGCAGTGATCCCAACAGGGGAAGAGAAGCTTTCTTT
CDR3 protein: CASSDPNRGREAFF

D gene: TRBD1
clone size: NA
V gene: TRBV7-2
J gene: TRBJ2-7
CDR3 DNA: TGTGCCAGCAGCTTAGGTGTGACAGGGGCCTCCGAGCAGTACTTC
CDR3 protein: CASSLGVTGASEQYF

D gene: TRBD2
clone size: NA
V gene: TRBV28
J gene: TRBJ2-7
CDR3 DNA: TGTGCCAGCAGCCAAACTTTGGGGCTAGCGGATAACTACGAGCAGTACTTC
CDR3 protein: CASSQTLGLADNYEQYF

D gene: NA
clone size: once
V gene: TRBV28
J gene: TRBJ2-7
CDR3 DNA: TGTGCCAGCAGTCTCGACCGACAGATAGAGTTCTACGAGCAGTACTTC
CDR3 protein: CASSLDRQIEFYEQYF

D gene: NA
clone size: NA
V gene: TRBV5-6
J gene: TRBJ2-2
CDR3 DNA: TGTGCCAGCAGCTCCAGACTCAACACCGGGGAGCTGTTTTTT
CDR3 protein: CASSSRLNTGELFF

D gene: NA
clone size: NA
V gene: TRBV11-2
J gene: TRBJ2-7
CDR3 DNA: TGTGCCAGCAGCCCCGCCGGACCCTACTACGAGCAGTACTTC
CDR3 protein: CASSPAGPYYEQYF

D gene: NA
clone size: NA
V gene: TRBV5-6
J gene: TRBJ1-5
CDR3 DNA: TGTGCCAGCAGTAACCTCACAGGGTCCCCTAATCAGCCCCAGCATTTT
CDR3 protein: CASSNLTGSPNQPQHF

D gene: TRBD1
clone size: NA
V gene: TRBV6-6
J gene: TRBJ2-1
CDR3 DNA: TGTGCCAGCAGTTATGGGACAGGGCCCAGGAATGAGCAGTTCTTC
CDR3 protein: CASSYGTGPRNEQFF

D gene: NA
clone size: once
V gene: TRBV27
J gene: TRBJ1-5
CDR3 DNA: TGTGCCAGCAGACCTTTTGGGGGCTATAGCAATCAGCCCCAGCATTTT
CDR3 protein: CASRPFGGYSNQPQHF

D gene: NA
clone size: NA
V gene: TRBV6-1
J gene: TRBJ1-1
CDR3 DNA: TGTGCCAGCAGTGGAGGGGCAGTTGAAGCTTTCTTT
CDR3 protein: CASSGGAVEAFF

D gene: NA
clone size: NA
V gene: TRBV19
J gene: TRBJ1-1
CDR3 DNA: TGTGCCAGTAGTATAGCAGGTTGGGAGAACACTGAAGCTTTCTTT
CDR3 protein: CASSIAGWENTEAFF

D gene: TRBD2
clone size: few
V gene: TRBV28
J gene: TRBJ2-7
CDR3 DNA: TGTGCCAGCAGTCTAGAAATATTAGCGGGAGATCCTTTTTACGAGCAGTACTTC
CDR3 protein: CASSLEILAGDPFYEQYF

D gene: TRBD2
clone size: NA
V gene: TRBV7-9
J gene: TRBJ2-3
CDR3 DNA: TGTGCCAGCAGCTCTAACCCAGCGGGAGGTCGGACAGATACGCAGTATTTT
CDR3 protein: CASSSNPAGGRTDTQYF